The rows below give T cell receptor beta chains drawn from one sample of a study of blood T cell repertoires in COVID-19. Using immunoSEQ multiplex PCR, the repertoire was profiled, and TCRdb retains in-frame clones only, with some absent. Counted here are 130,000 to 150,000 clones, about 85% occurring once; the ten biggest clones make up roughly 2.6%. The specimen sequenced was peripheral blood. These receptors all come from a human donor with acute or convalescent COVID-19. The donor label of this sample is uncertain. Both conserved end residues are trimmed from each CDR3. Each record gives: CDR3 length, J gene, V gene, CDR3 protein.

11,TRBJ2-7,TRBV12-3/TRBV12-4,ASSFRGVYEQY
13,TRBJ1-3,TRBV30,AWRRDSHSGNTIY
10,TRBJ1-6,TRBV5-6,ASSLGLRPLH
12,TRBJ2-7,TRBV5-6,ASSMGAPAYEQY
13,TRBJ1-3,TRBV5-4,ASSPQGGSGNTIY
11,TRBJ1-1,TRBV5-1,ASSLSQNTEAF
12,TRBJ1-5,TRBV27,ASSPWGENQPQH
12,TRBJ2-1,TRBV18,ASSPGFSYNEQF
11,TRBJ1-6,TRBV3-1/TRBV3-2,ASSQGAGGPLH
14,TRBJ1-3,TRBV23-1,ASSQYPRGYGNTIY
13,TRBJ2-5,TRBV6-2/TRBV6-3,ASNPGLAGRETQY
11,TRBJ1-1,TRBV28,ASSGQGLDEAF
15,TRBJ2-1,TRBV6-8,ASSLRSGKGGCNEQF
12,TRBJ2-3,TRBV7-8,ASTLGTGGDTQY
12,TRBJ2-1,TRBV2,ASTEGQGYNEQF
11,TRBJ1-1,TRBV10-3,AIGTGMNTEAF
13,TRBJ1-2,TRBV2,ASTRTGGAGYGYT
11,TRBJ2-2,TRBV6-2/TRBV6-3,ASSYGAAGELF
12,TRBJ1-2,TRBV14,ASSQGSLVRGYT
11,TRBJ1-2,TRBV28,ASKAGEGYGYT